Presented here are 13 T cell receptor beta chains from one specimen sequenced in a study of blood T cell repertoires in COVID-19. The assay was immunoSEQ multiplex PCR, and TCRdb's table has in-frame clones only and misses some. This table holds 430,000 or so clones, 85% to 90% found once. Material: peripheral blood. These receptor sequences come from a man between 18 and 35 years old with COVID-19, enrolled during active disease.

The chain couples TRBV25-1 to TRBJ1-1; D unclear. Trimming removed 4 bases from V and 4 bases from J, with 4 bases in between. Germline loops: CDR1 MGHDK, CDR2 SYGVNS. This CDR3 has 11 amino acids. CDR3 nucleotide sequence: TGTGCCAGCAGTGCAATCACTGAAGCTTTCTTT. Its translation is CASSAITEAFF.

This clone was detected once. The rearrangement links TRBV11-2 to TRBJ2-5; a weak D match, TRBD1 (5 bases). V lost 1 base and J 5 bases, leaving 14 bases between the germline ends. In germline, CDR1 is SGHAT, CDR2 FQNNGV. The CDR3 extends over 15 amino acids. CDR3 amino acids: CASSLVTQGFETQYF. The CDR3 nucleotides are TGTGCCAGCAGCTTAGTGACTCAGGGTTTTGAGACCCAGTACTTC.

The gene calls are TRBV5-5 and TRBJ2-1; 10 bases map to TRBD2. The germline gives CDR1 SGHKS, CDR2 YYEKEE (reference sequence). The CDR3 loop spans 16 amino acids. V lost 4 bases, J lost 9 bases, and 13 bases stayed unmatched. The CDR3 loop is CASSLPTSGLAIEQFF. CDR3 DNA: TGTGCCAGCAGCCTACCGACTAGCGGGTTAGCTATTGAGCAGTTCTTC. The complete variable domain, with remaining parts taken from reference TRBV5-5 and TRBJ2-1, reads DAGVTQSPTHLIKTRGQQVTLRCSPISGHKSVSWYQQVLGQGPQFIFQYYEKEERGRGNFPDRFSARQFPNYSSELNVNALLLGDSALYLCASSLPTSGLAIEQFFGPGTRLTVL.

The rearrangement joins TRBV19 to TRBJ1-1; possibly TRBD1 for D (5 bases). Germline CDR1 LNHDA, CDR2 SQIVND (reference sequence). Trimming pared 3 bases from V and 0 bases from J, leaving 8 bases between. The CDR3 consists of 14 residues. CDR3 sequence (DNA): TGTGCCAGTAGTATGGGGCGATTGAACACTGAAGCTTTCTTT. This gives the protein CASSMGRLNTEAFF.

The chain employs TRBV7-9 and TRBJ1-1, with 8 nucleotides matching TRBD1. CDR3 size: 11 residues. In germline, CDR1 is SEHNR, CDR2 FQNEAQ (reference sequence). With 10 bases clipped from V and 7 bases from J, the junction kept 5 bases outside the gene matches. The CDR3 spells CATGGVGEAFF. The CDR3 nucleotides read TGTGCCACAGGGGGCGTTGGTGAAGCTTTCTTT.

This clone was seen a single time. This chain connects TRBV24-1 to TRBJ2-3, with D hard to call. Trimming removed 3 bases at V and 0 bases at J, with 9 bases between. There are 15 residues in the CDR3. CDR1 is KGHDR, CDR2 SFDVKD, per germline. The CDR3 spells CATSDKAASTDTQYF. The DNA for the CDR3 is TGTGCCACCAGTGATAAGGCGGCTAGCACAGATACGCAGTATTTT.

The chain uses TRBV7-9 and TRBJ2-7; 7 bases agree with TRBD1. This CDR3 region has 16 residues. Germline CDR1 is SEHNR and CDR2 is FQNEAQ (reference sequence). The ends lost 5 bases at V and 3 bases at J; junction bases unmatched: 13. The DNA for the CDR3 is TGTGCCAGCAGCCCCCCCCGACAGGGTGATTTCTACGAGCAGTACTTC. Amino acids: CASSPPRQGDFYEQYF.

This clone came up a few times. The chain carries TRBV21-1 and TRBJ2-7; TRBD1, the D gene given by the table, was not confirmed from the DNA. TRBV21-1 is termed a pseudogene. CDR3 size: 17 residues. CDR3 region: CASSPTIQGDASYEQYF. CDR3 sequence (DNA): TGTGCCAGCAGCCCAACGATACAGGGAGATGCATCCTACGAGCAGTACTTC.

The CDR3 reads CASSQETRLAGALGGTGELFF. CDR3 coding DNA: TGTGCCAGCAGCCAAGAGACCCGACTAGCGGGGGCCCTCGGGGGTACCGGGGAGCTGTTTTTT. The rearrangement joins TRBV3-1 (or the pseudogene TRBV3-2) to TRBJ2-2; 12 bases line up with TRBD2. Germline V gene data show CDR1 as LGHDT and CDR2 as YNNKEL (reference sequence). After removal of 0 bases from V and 5 bases from J, the junction contained 16 bases not matched to a gene. The CDR3 totals 21 residues.

The rearrangement links TRBV11-2 to TRBJ2-3; no definite D call. Per the germline V gene, CDR1 is SGHAT and CDR2 is FQNNGV. The CDR3 length is 14 residues. The V gene lost 5 bases and the J gene lost 4 bases, with 13 bases spanning the gap. In nucleotides, the CDR3 is TGTGCCAGCAGCCCCCCTGGCTGGTCAGATACGCAGTATTTT. It codes for CASSPPGWSDTQYF.

The chain uses TRBV28 and TRBJ2-7; D may be TRBD1 (6 bases). Trimming removed 6 bases at V and 6 bases at J, with 12 bases between. Germline V CDR1 and CDR2: MDHEN, SYDVKM. The CDR3 covers 12 residues. The CDR3 DNA is TGTGCCAGCAGAAACACAGGGCCCGAGCAGTACTTC. Amino acids: CASRNTGPEQYF. The full variable domain, rest sourced from reference TRBV28 and TRBJ2-7, is DVKVTQSSRYLVKRTGEKVFLECVQDMDHENMFWYRQDPGLGLRLIYFSYDVKMKEKGDIPEGYSVSREKKERFSLILESASTNQTSMYLCASRNTGPEQYFGPGTRLTVT.

The gene calls are TRBV6-5 and TRBJ1-1, with 7 positions matching TRBD1. The CDR3 is made up of 14 amino acids. CDR1 is MNHEY and CDR2 is SVGAGI in the germline V gene. With V trimmed by 6 bases and J by 0 bases, 4 bases remained unmatched. CDR3 region: CASRKDRLNTEAFF. The CDR3 bases are TGTGCCAGCAGGAAGGACAGGTTGAACACTGAAGCTTTCTTT.

This clone has only one observation. This chain connects TRBV19 to TRBJ2-7; D possibly corresponds to TRBD2 (6 bases). The CDR3 spans 15 residues. V shed 5 bases and J shed 2 bases, with 16 bases lying between them. Per germline, CDR1 LNHDA and CDR2 SQIVND (reference sequence). This CDR3 reads CASSFSSGRTYEQYF. Written as DNA, the CDR3 is TGTGCCAGTAGTTTCTCCTCGGGGAGGACCTACGAGCAGTACTTC.